This T cell receptor beta chain was obtained from a study of shared clonotypes between healthy human individuals. Points from the study as a whole: Despite large depth, rarefaction showed incomplete sorted-subset sequencing.

Trimming removed 9 bases from V and 6 bases from J; junction bases left unmatched: 4. Germline V gives CDR1 SGHRS, CDR2 YFSETQ. The CDR3 is made up of 14 amino acids. With regard to this clone: Its specificity is unknown.

TCRdb's table, derived via immunoSEQ multiplex PCR, lists solely in-frame clones and lacks some. The data show about 2.4 million clones, approximately 90% seen once. There were only Caucasian adults among the donors, and all lived in Nashville, Tennessee. The source material was naive CD4+ T cells sorted from blood. Regarding subset: CD45RA+ positively selected. The receptor comes from a man in his late teens or twenties in good health. The V and J genes are TRBV5-1 and TRBJ2-2, with TRBD2 identical over 14 bases. The CDR3 sequence is CATRGLAGAGELFF. The DNA for the CDR3 is TGCGCCACCAGGGGACTAGCGGGAGCCGGGGAGCTGTTTTTT. Complete variable domain (other parts from reference TRBV5-1 and TRBJ2-2): KAGVTQTPRYLIKTRGQQVTLSCSPISGHRSVSWYQQTPGQGLQFLFEYFSETQRNKGNFPGRFSGRQFSNSRSEMNVSTLELGDSALYLCATRGLAGAGELFFGEGSRLTVL.